This T cell receptor beta chain was captured by sequencing in a study of post-analysis software for immune sequencing data. Across the study: As for disease course, relapsing-remitting, secondary progressive and progressive-relapsing multiple sclerosis were all included.

Study-wide results and limits: By F measure, samples from a shared preparation batch strongly co-clustered. Controls significantly exceeded multiple sclerosis patients in normalized Chao1 diversity. Included in a set of 5 or 6 TRBV segments more frequent in patients than controls were TRBV5-6, TRBV5-1 and TRBV20-1.

Unique molecular identifiers were built into the TCR beta cDNA libraries. From around 0.96 to 9.9 million T cells, 450,000 to 550,000 cDNA molecules were obtained. From the PCR reads, TCRdb called clonotypes with MiXCR, one entry per CDR3 protein. The repertoire holds about 400,000 distinct CDR3 sequences, with less than 35% as singletons. Germline V lookup: CDR1 SQVTM, CDR2 ANQGSEA. Trimming cost V 7 bases and J 8 bases; bases outside gene matches: 16. This CDR3 is built from 14 residues. Note on this clonotype: The antigen is undetermined.

This receptor was obtained from a girl aged 10-17 years with multiple sclerosis. The specimen sequenced was blood. V gene TRBV29-1 combines with J gene TRBJ1-2, with 7 bases that match TRBD1. In DNA, the CDR3 is TGCAGCGCCGATACAGGGGTCTCTTCCTTCGGCTACACCTTC. It is translated as CSADTGVSSFGYTF. The full variable domain, rest sourced from reference TRBV29-1 and TRBJ1-2, is SAVISQKPSRDICQRGTSLTIQCQVDSQVTMMFWYRQQPGQSLTLIATANQGSEATYESGFVIDKFPISRPNLTFSTLTVSNMSPEDSSIYLCSADTGVSSFGYTFGSGTRLTVV.